Detailed here is one T cell receptor (beta chain). The antigen is undetermined. The entry originates in a study of blood T cells in healthy people across ages. Study-level points and caveats: The CMV status of each donor remained undetermined, and this could have confounded shifts in expanded clonotypes. TCR beta diversity, measured per million T cells, fell in a roughly linear way with age.

The CDR3 spans 13 residues. CDR1 is LNHNV, CDR2 YYDKDF, per germline (reference sequence). Trimming shortened V by 2 bases and J by 0 bases, and 4 bases separated the two germline ends. In each sample, at least 7 million PBMCs were isolated. It was with a sample-barcoded 5' primer and a J-beta primer mix that a second PCR of roughly 7 to 12 cycles was run. The template-switch adaptor was a 5' adaptor with 12 random nucleotides. It tagged each cDNA molecule. TCRdb re-analysed the 5' RACE reads in MiXCR, keeping a single row per CDR3 protein. The table records approximately 770,000 distinct CDR3 sequences, over 45% of them present only once.

Sequenced input: blood. The TCR was taken from a man under 40 in good health. This sequence joins TRBV15 and TRBJ2-5; D is unresolved. DNA of the CDR3: TGTGCCACCAGCAGAAATAACCAAGAGACCCAGTACTTC. Translation: CATSRNNQETQYF.